Presented here are 19 T cell receptor beta chains from one specimen sequenced in a study of blood T cell repertoires in COVID-19. TCRdb's copy holds only in-frame clones and misses some; the assay was immunoSEQ multiplex PCR. The sample holds around 100,000 clones, around 85% seen once. The sequencing sample was made of peripheral blood. These receptors came from a woman in her seventies with active or convalescent COVID-19.

The gene calls are TRBV11-2 and TRBJ2-5; unclear D gene. This CDR3 spans 12 amino acids. The germline V and J ends were trimmed by 6 bases and 7 bases, with 12 bases remaining between them. Germline V gives CDR1 SGHAT, CDR2 FQNNGV. The CDR3 DNA reads as TGTGCCAGCAGTTCCCTTCGCGGGACCCAGTACTTC. Amino acid sequence: CASSSLRGTQYF.

This rearrangement joins TRBV6-6 to TRBJ2-7; 10 nucleotides line up with TRBD1. CDR1 is MNHNY, CDR2 SVGAGI, per germline (reference sequence). The CDR3 runs to 14 residues. V was clipped by 7 bases and J by 5 bases; unmatched bases: 8. The CDR3 is CASIARDRGHEQYF. CDR3 sequence (DNA): TGTGCCAGCATCGCCCGGGACAGGGGCCACGAGCAGTACTTC.

The chain has TRBV18 and TRBJ1-1; a possible D gene is TRBD1 (6 bases). CDR3 length: 13 amino acids. Trimming left V 8 bases short and J 1 base short, with 11 bases between. Germline CDR1 and CDR2: KGHSH and LQKENI. This chain's CDR3 is CASGGNRNTEAFF. The CDR3 DNA follows: TGTGCCAGCGGGGGCAATCGGAACACTGAAGCTTTCTTT.

DNA of the CDR3: TGTGCCAGCAGTTACTCCTCGGCTAGCGGGCATACAGAGACCCAGTACTTC. Translation: CASSYSSASGHTETQYF. This chain uses TRBV6-2 or TRBV6-3 with TRBJ2-5; 8 bases fit TRBD2. The CDR3 runs 17 residues. Germline V CDR1 and CDR2: MNHEY, SVGEGT. Germline trimming cut 0 bases from V and 4 bases from J; bases unmatched to any gene: 10.

J is TRBJ2-1 and V is TRBV4-1; 9 bases line up with TRBD2. V was clipped by 1 base and J by 5 bases; unmatched bases: 3. This CDR3 is built from 15 residues. CDR1 is MGHRA, CDR2 YSYEKL, per germline. The CDR3 loop reads CASSQGGLANNEQFF. In DNA form, the CDR3 reads TGCGCCAGCAGCCAAGGCGGACTAGCGAACAATGAGCAGTTCTTC.

The chain combines TRBV4-3 with TRBJ2-3; 11 nucleotides match TRBD2. CDR1 LGHNA and CDR2 YSLEER come from the germline V gene. Germline trimming cut 1 base from V and 3 bases from J; bases unmatched to any gene: 3. This CDR3 has 16 amino acids. This chain's CDR3 is CASSQGLAGNTDTQYF. The DNA for the CDR3 is TGCGCCAGCAGCCAAGGACTAGCGGGAAATACAGATACGCAGTATTTT.

This clone has just one count. The CDR3 bases are TGTGCCAGCAGCTTCACACGGGAGGGGAGAGAGACCCAGTACTTC. Protein sequence: CASSFTREGRETQYF. The chain employs TRBV25-1 and TRBJ2-5; 8 bases fit TRBD2. The CDR3 is made up of 15 amino acids. Looked up from germline, CDR1 is MGHDK and CDR2 is SYGVNS. The V segment lost 6 bases and the J segment 4 bases; nucleotides outside the gene matches: 10.

CDR3 amino acids: CASSSEGTGVQETQYF. The CDR3, as DNA: TGTGCCAGCAGCTCGGAGGGGACAGGGGTCCAAGAGACCCAGTACTTC. The chain is built from TRBV5-4 and TRBJ2-5; 10 bases are a match to TRBD1. This CDR3 has 16 amino acids. V was clipped by 3 bases and J by 1 base; unmatched bases: 6. Germline loops: CDR1 SGHNT, CDR2 YYREEE (reference sequence).

This clone was counted only a few times. The genes are TRBV30 and TRBJ2-3, with 10 positions matching TRBD2. V lost 2 bases and J lost 11; bases outside the gene matches: 4. Germline CDR1 reads GTSNPN; CDR2 reads SVGIG (reference sequence). There are 12 residues in the CDR3. This CDR3 is CAWSRSGGEQYF. In DNA, the CDR3 is TGTGCCTGGAGTCGGAGCGGGGGGGAGCAGTATTTT. The full variable domain, its missing parts supplied by reference TRBV30 and TRBJ2-3, is SQTIHQWPATLVQPVGSPLSLECTVEGTSNPNLYWYRQAAGRGLQLLFYSVGIGQISSEVPQNLSASRPQDRQFILSSKKLLLSDSGFYLCAWSRSGGEQYFGPGTRLTVL.

The chain has TRBV6-5 and TRBJ2-7; the D is unclear. CDR3 length: 15 amino acids. V lost 4 bases, J lost 2 bases, and 15 bases lay in between. In germline, CDR1 is MNHEY, CDR2 SVGAGI. In DNA form, the CDR3 reads TGTGCCAGCAGTTCCCGTAGCCGCAGCACCTACGAGCAGTACTTC. Its protein is CASSSRSRSTYEQYF.

This chain links TRBV5-1 with TRBJ2-7, with 13 bases fitting TRBD2. This CDR3 is built from 18 residues. The junction had 11 bases not matched to a gene; V was cut back by 4 bases and J by 1 base. Germline-derived CDR1 and CDR2 are SGHRS and YFSETQ. Here the CDR3 reads CASSGGTSGKGSSYEQYF. As DNA, the CDR3 is TGCGCCAGCAGCGGCGGGACTAGCGGGAAAGGGTCATCCTACGAGCAGTACTTC. The full variable domain, completed using reference TRBV5-1 and TRBJ2-7, is KAGVTQTPRYLIKTRGQQVTLSCSPISGHRSVSWYQQTPGQGLQFLFEYFSETQRNKGNFPGRFSGRQFSNSRSEMNVSTLELGDSALYLCASSGGTSGKGSSYEQYFGPGTRLTVT.

The V gene is TRBV5-8, the J gene TRBJ2-3, with TRBD2 identical over 7 bases. Trimming took 6 bases from V and 4 from J; bases not matched to a gene: 11. Germline V gene lookup returns CDR1 SGHTS and CDR2 YDEGEE. The CDR3 has 15 residues. CDR3 sequence: CASTHRGVFADTQYF. The CDR3 DNA reads TGTGCCAGCACCCACCGGGGGGTGTTCGCAGATACGCAGTATTTT.

The chain joins TRBV12-3 or TRBV12-4 to TRBJ2-7, with D tentatively TRBD1 (6 bases). The CDR3 loop spans 13 amino acids. Trimming removed 5 bases from V and 5 bases from J, with 13 bases in between. The CDR3 DNA is TGTGCCAGCAGTGGGACAAAATTTAACGAGCAGTACTTC. Its protein product is CASSGTKFNEQYF.

The rearrangement uses TRBV5-6 and TRBJ2-1; no definite D call. With 2 bases removed from V and 8 bases from J, the gap between germline ends came to 20 bases. The CDR3 has 16 amino acids. Germline V gives CDR1 SGHDT, CDR2 YYEEEE. CDR3 region: CASSLGPPQSTDEQFF. The CDR3 nucleotides read TGTGCCAGCAGCTTAGGCCCCCCCCAAAGTACAGATGAGCAGTTCTTC.

This clone was observed a single time. The chain couples TRBV6-5 to TRBJ2-3; 12 bases are shared with TRBD1. The CDR3 sequence is 13 residues long. V shed 8 bases, J shed 4 bases, and the junction held 1 base outside the gene matches. Germline values: CDR1 MNHEY, CDR2 SVGAGI. The CDR3 protein is CASRDRGPDTQYF. DNA for the CDR3: TGTGCCAGCCGGGACAGGGGGCCAGATACGCAGTATTTT.

The rearrangement uses TRBV5-4 and TRBJ2-3; 12 bases line up with TRBD1. Trimming cost V 3 bases and J 0 bases; bases outside gene matches: 5. CDR3 length equals 17 residues. In germline, CDR1 is SGHNT, CDR2 YYREEE (reference sequence). This CDR3 reads CASSSGGTGGSTDTQYF. CDR3 bases: TGTGCCAGCAGCTCGGGGGGGACAGGGGGCAGCACAGATACGCAGTATTTT.

The J gene is TRBJ2-3, the V gene TRBV27, with D perhaps matching TRBD2 (5 bases). Trimming took 6 bases from V and 1 from J, leaving 17 bases between them. This CDR3 is built from 16 residues. CDR1 is MNHEY, CDR2 SMNVEV, per germline (reference sequence). CDR3 sequence reads: CASRRRISDGTDTQYF. The CDR3, as DNA: TGTGCCAGCAGGCGACGCATTAGCGATGGCACAGATACGCAGTATTTT.

The V and J genes are TRBV6-4 and TRBJ2-1; TRBD2 matches at 8 bases. The CDR3 covers 15 residues. CDR1 is MRHNA, CDR2 SNTAGT, per germline. The junction had 9 bases not matched to a gene; V was cut back by 3 bases and J by 8 bases. The CDR3 sequence: CASSETGGAVYEQFF. DNA for the CDR3: TGTGCCAGCAGTGAGACCGGGGGGGCCGTCTATGAGCAGTTCTTC.

The gene calls are TRBV7-2 and TRBJ2-5; 7 bases are shared with TRBD2. The CDR3 has 12 residues. V lost 9 bases, J lost 2 bases, and 3 bases stayed unmatched. Germline-derived CDR1 and CDR2 are SGHTA and FQGNSA. The CDR3 loop reads CASLGGQETQYF. In DNA form, the CDR3 reads TGTGCCAGTTTGGGGGGGCAAGAGACCCAGTACTTC.